Listed below are T cell receptor beta chains from one sample, sequenced in a study of vaccination and CD4 T cells after COVID-19. Their antigens remain unidentified. In TCRdb, the PCR reads were re-called with MiXCR into one record per CDR3 protein. The repertoire holds some 16,000 distinct CDR3 sequences, with about 43% as singletons. The sample consisted of CD4+ T cells from blood, cultured in vitro, taken after SARS-CoV-2 vaccination. The receptors come from a human donor who had recovered from COVID-19. The CDR3 runs from the conserved cysteine through the conserved F or W. The D gene is left open where the match is weak. Part of the rows lack a size; the others show once, few, many or a class for expanded clones.

cdr3_aa	cdr3_nt	clone_size	v_call	j_call	d_call
CSAKTGQETQYF	TGCAGTGCTAAGACAGGGCAAGAGACCCAGTACTTC	.	TRBV20-1	TRBJ2-5	TRBD1
CASSQDRTGASYYGYTF	TGCGCCAGCAGCCAAGATAGGACAGGGGCCAGTTACTATGGCTACACCTTC	.	TRBV4-1	TRBJ1-2	TRBD1
CASSLGQGGYTF	TGCGCCAGCAGCTTGGGCCAGGGAGGCTACACCTTC	.	TRBV5-1	TRBJ1-2	.
CASIVTNAYEQYF	TGTGCCAGCATTGTAACGAATGCCTACGAGCAGTACTTC	.	TRBV6-1	TRBJ2-7	.
CASSQSVRGARLRPTQETQYF	TGCGCCAGCAGCCAGTCGGTTAGGGGGGCGAGGTTGAGGCCGACACAAGAGACCCAGTACTTC	few	TRBV4-1	TRBJ2-5	.
CASSLWTGGYEQYF	TGTGCCAGCAGTTTATGGACAGGGGGCTACGAGCAGTACTTC	.	TRBV28	TRBJ2-7	TRBD1
CSARARGSTDTQYF	TGCAGTGCTAGGGCACGAGGGAGCACAGATACGCAGTATTTT	.	TRBV20-1	TRBJ2-3	.
CASSASRAGGTGELFF	TGTGCCAGCAGCGCCAGTCGGGCGGGGGGGACCGGGGAGCTGTTTTTT	.	TRBV7-3	TRBJ2-2	TRBD2
CASSLGQGTSYEQYF	TGTGCCAGCAGCTTAGGACAGGGAACTTCCTACGAGCAGTACTTC	.	TRBV7-6	TRBJ2-7	TRBD1
CASREPAHNEQFF	TGTGCCAGCCGGGAGCCGGCCCACAATGAGCAGTTCTTC	.	TRBV6-2/TRBV6-3	TRBJ2-1	.
CASRLLGANTGELFF	TGTGCCAGCAGGCTATTAGGGGCGAACACCGGGGAGCTGTTTTTT	.	TRBV7-9	TRBJ2-2	.
CSASGLAGGLTDTQYF	TGCAGTGCGTCCGGACTAGCGGGAGGTTTAACCGATACGCAGTATTTT	few	TRBV20-1	TRBJ2-3	TRBD2
CASSTNGNGANVLTF	TGTGCCAGCAGTACAAACGGGAATGGGGCCAACGTCCTGACTTTC	.	TRBV2	TRBJ2-6	.
CASSLDLASVETQYF	TGTGCCAGCAGCTTGGACCTAGCTAGCGTAGAGACCCAGTACTTC	.	TRBV11-2	TRBJ2-5	.
CASRADTEAFF	TGTGCCAGCAGAGCAGACACTGAAGCTTTCTTT	.	TRBV5-4	TRBJ1-1	.
CSARFLSGSSYNEQFF	TGCAGTGCCCGATTCTTAAGCGGGAGCTCCTACAATGAGCAGTTCTTC	.	TRBV20-1	TRBJ2-1	TRBD2
CASSFEGSPLHF	TGTGCCAGCAGCTTCGAGGGGTCACCCCTCCACTTT	few	TRBV7-9	TRBJ1-6	.
CASMGSGRNTGELFF	TGCGCCAGCATGGGGTCGGGGAGGAACACCGGGGAGCTGTTTTTT	.	TRBV5-1	TRBJ2-2	.
CASTGVGTTNEKLFF	TGTGCCAGCACCGGGGTAGGGACAACTAATGAAAAACTGTTTTTT	few	TRBV6-1	TRBJ1-4	.
CASSLGGSDEKLFF	TGTGCCAGCAGCTTAGGGGGGTCGGATGAAAAACTGTTTTTT	.	TRBV7-9	TRBJ1-4	.
CASTMDHQNTEAFF	TGTGCCAGCACCATGGACCACCAGAACACTGAAGCTTTCTTT	.	TRBV5-6	TRBJ1-1	.
CASSERTGSSYGYTF	TGTGCCAGCAGTGAGCGGACAGGTAGTAGCTATGGCTACACCTTC	.	TRBV6-1	TRBJ1-2	TRBD1
CASGGSGQETQYF	TGTGCCAGCGGAGGCTCAGGCCAAGAGACCCAGTACTTC	.	TRBV7-6	TRBJ2-5	.
CASSRQAGGTDTQYF	TGTGCCAGCTCACGGCAAGCGGGAGGCACAGATACGCAGTATTTT	few	TRBV18	TRBJ2-3	TRBD2
CASKRDLPYEQYF	TGTGCCAGCAAAAGGGACTTGCCCTACGAGCAGTACTTC	once	TRBV28	TRBJ2-7	.
CSARGETQYF	TGCAGCGCCCGTGGGGAGACCCAGTACTTC	.	TRBV29-1	TRBJ2-5	.
CASSTWTGTDTQYF	TGTGCCAGCAGTACCTGGACAGGCACAGATACGCAGTATTTT	.	TRBV27	TRBJ2-3	.
CSASPAGAGIGETQYF	TGCAGTGCTAGTCCGGCTGGCGCAGGGATCGGGGAGACCCAGTACTTC	few	TRBV20-1	TRBJ2-5	.
CASSFSVNNQPQHF	TGTGCCAGCAGTTTTTCGGTAAATAATCAGCCCCAGCATTTT	.	TRBV28	TRBJ1-5	.
CASSLDGRAETQYF	TGCGCCAGCAGCTTGGATGGCAGGGCTGAGACCCAGTACTTC	.	TRBV5-1	TRBJ2-5	.
CASRLRTGTSGSPLHF	TGCGCCAGCAGACTTAGAACCGGGACATCGGGTTCACCCCTCCACTTT	once	TRBV4-1	TRBJ1-6	.
CASSQAGTGLIGRGTGELFF	TGTGCCAGCAGTCAAGCCGGGACAGGGTTAATTGGGAGGGGCACCGGGGAGCTGTTTTTT	few	TRBV28	TRBJ2-2	TRBD1
CSASLGDDSPLHF	TGCAGTGCTAGTTTGGGGGATGATTCACCCCTCCACTTT	few	TRBV20-1	TRBJ1-6	.
CASEGVGGSVEQFF	TGTGCCAGCGAGGGAGTGGGGGGGTCGGTTGAGCAGTTCTTC	few	TRBV4-2	TRBJ2-1	TRBD2
CASSVTGGGEKLFF	TGTGCCAGCAGTGTGACAGGGGGCGGGGAAAAACTGTTTTTT	.	TRBV2	TRBJ1-4	TRBD1
CASSEGGVRTDTQYF	TGTGCCAGCAGTGAGGGGGGGGTACGCACAGATACGCAGTATTTT	.	TRBV12-3/TRBV12-4	TRBJ2-3	.
CSDKSWRSYGYTF	TGCAGCGACAAGTCGTGGAGATCCTATGGCTACACCTTC	.	TRBV29-1	TRBJ1-2	.
CASSPPPIRETQYF	TGTGCCAGCTCACCACCCCCCATCCGAGAGACCCAGTACTTC	few	TRBV18	TRBJ2-5	.
CASRGQGVQPQHF	TGTGCCAGCAGAGGACAGGGGGTTCAGCCCCAGCATTTT	.	TRBV2	TRBJ1-5	TRBD1
CASSQEVGQGGEEKLFF	TGTGCCAGCAGCCAAGAGGTGGGGCAGGGCGGTGAGGAAAAACTGTTTTTT	.	TRBV4-2	TRBJ1-4	.
CSAPSDYGYTF	TGCAGTGCCCCGTCGGACTATGGCTACACCTTC	few	TRBV20-1	TRBJ1-2	.
CSASSAGGLETQYF	TGCAGTGCTAGTTCGGCGGGAGGGTTGGAGACCCAGTACTTC	large	TRBV20-1	TRBJ2-5	TRBD2